The 8 T cell receptor beta chains below come from one sample, sequenced in a study of blood T cell repertoires in COVID-19 (dated by TCRdb to 2018 to 2020). The library was prepared using the immunoSEQ multiplex PCR assay. In its TCRdb copy, this immuneACCESS table keeps in-frame sequences only and misses some clones. Where compared with another copy, unresolved V genes explain less than half of these, and the others have no known cause. The sample table records about 40,000 clones; 87% of these occur just once. About 9.1% of the sample goes to the ten largest clones. The sample comprised peripheral blood. All receptors derive from a woman of 80 years or more with active COVID-19.

The chain links TRBV3-1 (or the pseudogene TRBV3-2) to TRBJ2-3; D ambiguous. In germline, CDR1 is LGHDT, CDR2 YNNKEL (reference sequence). The CDR3 has 14 residues. Trimming took 1 base from V and 6 from J, leaving 11 bases between them. CDR3 sequence reads: CASSQATSGDTQYF. The CDR3 DNA sequence: TGTGCCAGCAGCCAAGCCACTTCCGGGGATACGCAGTATTTT.

V gene TRBV15 combines with J gene TRBJ1-5; 7 bases line up with TRBD1. V was pared by 1 base and J by 4 bases, with 4 bases of the junction left unmatched. From germline, CDR1 is LNHNV and CDR2 YYDKDF (reference sequence). This CDR3 has 15 amino acids. This CDR3 is CATSRGQGVNQPQHF. The CDR3 DNA reads TGTGCCACCAGCAGAGGGCAGGGGGTAAATCAGCCCCAGCATTTT.

The chain recombines TRBV7-9 with TRBJ1-1; D is unclear. The CDR3 consists of 14 residues. V shed 5 bases and J shed 1 base, with 11 bases lying between them. Germline V lookup: CDR1 SEHNR, CDR2 FQNEAQ (reference sequence). The DNA of the CDR3 is TGTGCCAGCAGCCTTCCCCCAGAGAACACTGAAGCTTTCTTT. Residues: CASSLPPENTEAFF.

This chain connects TRBV7-2 to TRBJ2-1; TRBD2 aligns across 9 bases. Germline V gives CDR1 SGHTA, CDR2 FQGNSA. With 5 bases clipped from V and 8 bases from J, the junction kept 7 bases outside the gene matches. This CDR3 has 14 residues. DNA of the CDR3: TGTGCCAGCAGCCGCGGGGGGGGCCAGGATGAGCAGTTCTTC. As protein: CASSRGGGQDEQFF. The variable domain in full, with the rest retrieved from reference TRBV7-2 and TRBJ2-1, is GAGVSQSPSNKVTEKGKDVELRCDPISGHTALYWYRQSLGQGLEFLIYFQGNSAPDKSGLPSDRFSAERTGGSVSTLTIQRTQQEDSAVYLCASSRGGGQDEQFFGPGTRLTVL.

The gene calls are TRBV9 and TRBJ1-2; no clear D. Germline assignment: CDR1 SGDLS and CDR2 YYNGEE. The ends were cut back, 7 bases at V and 8 bases at J, with 18 bases in the middle. The CDR3 extends over 13 amino acids. The chain's CDR3 is CASSLNWLDGYTF. CDR3 coding DNA: TGTGCCAGCTCACTCAACTGGCTAGACGGCTACACCTTC.

This chain links TRBV30 with TRBJ1-5; D not resolved. The CDR3 contains 14 residues. CDR1 is GTSNPN, CDR2 SVGIG, per germline (reference sequence). V gave up 0 bases and J gave up 1 base, with 7 bases separating them. CDR3 sequence: CAWSVRLSNQPQHF. The DNA for the CDR3 is TGTGCCTGGAGTGTACGGTTGAGCAATCAGCCCCAGCATTTT.

V gene TRBV5-1 combines with J gene TRBJ1-1; possibly TRBD1 for D (5 bases). The CDR3 spans 14 residues. V was trimmed by 0 bases and J by 0 bases, leaving 6 bases between them. Per germline, CDR1 SGHRS and CDR2 YFSETQ. CDR3 sequence (DNA): TGCGCCAGCAGCTTGGCAGGGATGAACACTGAAGCTTTCTTT. Translated: CASSLAGMNTEAFF.

The chain combines TRBV9 with TRBJ2-1; tentative D call: TRBD1 (6 bases). The germline V gene encodes CDR1 SGDLS and CDR2 YYNGEE. The CDR3 has 16 residues. The V end lost 2 bases, the J end lost 5 bases, and 17 bases lay between the germline ends. The CDR3 spells CASSVGPGHYDNEQFF. CDR3 DNA: TGTGCCAGCAGCGTTGGTCCGGGACACTATGACAATGAGCAGTTCTTC.